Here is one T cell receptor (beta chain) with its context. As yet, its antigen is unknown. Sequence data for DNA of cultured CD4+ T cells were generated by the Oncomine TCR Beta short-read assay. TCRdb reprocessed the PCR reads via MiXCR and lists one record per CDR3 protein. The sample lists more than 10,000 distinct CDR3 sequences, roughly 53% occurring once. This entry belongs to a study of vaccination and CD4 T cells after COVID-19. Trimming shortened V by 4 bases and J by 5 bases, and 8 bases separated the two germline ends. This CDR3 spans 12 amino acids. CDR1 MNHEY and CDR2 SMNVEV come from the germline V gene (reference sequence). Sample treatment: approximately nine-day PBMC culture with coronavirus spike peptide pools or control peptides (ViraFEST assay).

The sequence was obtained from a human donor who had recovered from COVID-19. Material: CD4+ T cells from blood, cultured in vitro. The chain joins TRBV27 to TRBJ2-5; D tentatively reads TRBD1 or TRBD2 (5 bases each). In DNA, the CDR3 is TGTGCCAGCAGTTCTTGGGGGGAGACCCAGTACTTC. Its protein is CASSSWGETQYF.